This note documents a single T cell receptor (beta chain) sequence. The antigen remains undetermined. TCR beta cDNA libraries had unique molecular identifiers. T cells numbering about 0.85 to 10 million yielded cDNA molecules that totaled approximately 500,000. Each CDR3 protein is one row after TCRdb ran MiXCR on the PCR reads. The sample gives hundreds of thousands of distinct CDR3 sequences, roughly 27% of which show up once; under 0.7% is in the top ten. CDR1 and CDR2 from the germline V gene are DFQATT and SNEGSKA (reference sequence). J gave up 1 base and V 5 bases, and 8 bases lay outside the gene matches. This CDR3 spans 15 amino acids. These data are taken from a study of post-analysis software for immune sequencing data. For the study at large: Relapsing-remitting, secondary progressive and progressive-relapsing courses of multiple sclerosis were included.

Study outcomes and limitations: The authors found that F measure strongly co-clustered same-batch samples. About five TRBV segments occurring more often in patients than controls included TRBV5-6, TRBV5-1 and TRBV20-1.

The rearrangement links TRBV20-1 to TRBJ2-5, with 9 bases aligning to TRBD2. The sequence derives from a girl between 10 and 17 years old with multiple sclerosis. The source material was blood. DNA of the CDR3: TGCAGTGCTGCCACGACTAGCGGAGTCCAAGAGACCCAGTACTTC. Translated: CSAATTSGVQETQYF.